This passage covers 25 T cell receptor beta chains from one sample sequenced in a study of T cell responses to AZD1222 COVID-19 vaccine. Some clones are missing from TCRdb's copy, which holds only in-frame ones; the method was immunoSEQ multiplex PCR. The data show 55,000 to 80,000 clones, with 84% seen just once and around 9.8% held by the top ten. Sample: peripheral blood, taken on day 0 of AZD1222 vaccination. The source is an adult in good health.

The chain has TRBV7-9 and TRBJ1-1; D is possibly TRBD1 (5 bases). Germline CDR1 SEHNR, CDR2 FQNEAQ (reference sequence). Trimming took 5 bases from V and 5 from J, leaving 21 bases between them. This CDR3 has 16 residues. The CDR3 DNA reads TGTGCCAGCAGCCCTAAGGAGTATGGGACGTGGACTGAAGCTTTCTTT. Translated, it gives CASSPKEYGTWTEAFF.

This clone was observed a single time. CDR3: CASRLGGSGNTIYF. In DNA form, the CDR3 reads TGTGCCAGCAGGCTAGGGGGCTCTGGAAACACCATATATTTT. The V and J genes are TRBV28 and TRBJ1-3; TRBD1 might be the D (6 bases). The germline V and J ends were trimmed by 6 bases and 0 bases, with 9 bases remaining between them. From germline, CDR1 is MDHEN and CDR2 SYDVKM. This CDR3 is built from 14 residues.

The chain carries TRBV28 and TRBJ1-2; a possible D gene is TRBD1 (5 bases). The CDR3 length is 13 residues. The V and J ends lost 8 bases and 2 bases respectively, with 12 bases between them. Germline values: CDR1 MDHEN, CDR2 SYDVKM. CDR3 region: CASRGRTNYGYTF. The CDR3, as DNA: TGTGCCAGCCGGGGACGGACAAACTATGGCTACACCTTC.

Here the CDR3 reads CASSIGQKVLPDGYTF. DNA of the CDR3: TGTGCCAGTAGTATTGGACAGAAGGTGCTACCGGATGGCTACACCTTC. This chain joins TRBV19 and TRBJ1-2; TRBD1 is a possible D gene (6 bases). The germline V gene has CDR1 LNHDA and CDR2 SQIVND (reference sequence). The CDR3 runs 16 residues. Trimming took 3 bases from V and 6 from J, leaving 20 bases between them.

This chain connects TRBV5-4 to TRBJ1-2; the match to TRBD1 covers 7 bases. The length of the CDR3 is 19 residues. CDR1 and CDR2 (germline): SGHNT, YYREEE (reference sequence). Trimming cost V 0 bases and J 0 bases; bases outside gene matches: 14. The CDR3 DNA reads TGTGCCAGCAGCTTGGGAGAAGGGGGACAGCTACTTGCTAACTATGGCTACACCTTC. Its protein is CASSLGEGGQLLANYGYTF.

This clone appeared once. The chain carries TRBV30 and TRBJ1-2; a weak D match, TRBD1 (5 bases). V was pared by 1 base and J by 7 bases, with 7 bases between. Germline assignment: CDR1 GTSNPN and CDR2 SVGIG (reference sequence). This CDR3 is built from 11 residues. As DNA, the CDR3 is TGTGCCTGGAGTGGGGGGAGTGGCTACACCTTC. Its translation is CAWSGGSGYTF.

The rearrangement links TRBV5-1 to TRBJ1-4, with a weak D call TRBD1 (5 bases). V shed 5 bases and J shed 5 bases, with 16 bases lying between them. The CDR3 loop spans 15 amino acids. The germline V gene has CDR1 SGHRS and CDR2 YFSETQ. The CDR3 sequence: CASSPGGLSNEKLFF. For the CDR3, the DNA is TGCGCCAGCAGTCCTGGGGGACTGAGCAATGAAAAACTGTTTTTT. Variable domain in full (rest from reference TRBV5-1 and TRBJ1-4): KAGVTQTPRYLIKTRGQQVTLSCSPISGHRSVSWYQQTPGQGLQFLFEYFSETQRNKGNFPGRFSGRQFSNSRSEMNVSTLELGDSALYLCASSPGGLSNEKLFFGSGTQLSVL.

This clone has only one observation. The V and J genes are TRBV11-2 and TRBJ2-7, with a tentative D call TRBD1 (5 bases). CDR1 and CDR2 from the germline V gene are SGHAT and FQNNGV. The V end was cut by 3 bases, the J end by 4 bases, with 19 bases between. The CDR3 extends over 16 amino acids. The CDR3 is CASSLGRAGNGYEQYF. For the CDR3, the DNA is TGTGCCAGCAGCTTGGGTAGGGCAGGGAACGGGTACGAGCAGTACTTC.

The genes are TRBV5-6 and TRBJ2-7; D is unclear. The V gene lost 4 bases and the J gene lost 3 bases, with 17 bases spanning the gap. The CDR3 covers 15 residues. CDR1 and CDR2 (germline): SGHDT, YYEEEE. The CDR3 loop reads CASSTLASNYYEQYF. CDR3 DNA: TGTGCCAGCAGCACCCTCGCCAGTAATTACTACGAGCAGTACTTC.

The chain carries TRBV7-2 and TRBJ2-7, with no clear D. This CDR3 contains 11 residues. V gave up 4 bases and J gave up 4 bases, with 5 bases separating them. CDR1 is SGHTA and CDR2 is FQGNSA in the germline V gene. In nucleotides, the CDR3 is TGTGCCAGCAGCTCGACTTACGAGCAGTACTTC. It specifies CASSSTYEQYF.

The V and J genes are TRBV19 and TRBJ1-2; D might be TRBD1 (5 bases). The germline gives CDR1 LNHDA, CDR2 SQIVND (reference sequence). Trimming pared 5 bases from V and 5 bases from J, leaving 18 bases between. CDR3 length: 15 residues. For the CDR3, the DNA is TGTGCCAGTAGTCGCATAGACAGTCAAGATTATGGCTACACCTTC. Amino acids: CASSRIDSQDYGYTF.

This sequence joins TRBV6-6 and TRBJ2-5; unclear D gene. CDR3 size: 14 residues. V was pared by 2 bases and J by 5 bases, with 12 bases between. The germline V gene has CDR1 MNHNY and CDR2 SVGAGI (reference sequence). This chain's CDR3 is CASSYGRTGETQYF. CDR3 nucleotides: TGTGCCAGCAGTTACGGGCGCACCGGGGAGACCCAGTACTTC.

This clone was observed a handful of times. The rearrangement links TRBV7-2 to TRBJ2-7; no reliable D call. V was shortened by 2 bases and J by 2 bases, with 10 bases between the two germline ends. Per germline, CDR1 SGHTA and CDR2 FQGNSA. CDR3 length: 14 residues. CDR3 in DNA: TGTGCCAGCAGCTTACAACCCGCCACCTACGAGCAGTACTTC. As protein: CASSLQPATYEQYF.

The V and J genes are TRBV10-1 and TRBJ1-1, with D possibly matching TRBD1 (5 bases). CDR1 WNHNN and CDR2 SYGVQD come from the germline V gene (reference sequence). The CDR3 extends over 14 amino acids. Trimming took off 2 bases at V and 1 base at J, with 8 bases between the two ends. The CDR3 here is CASSEKRGNTEAFF. CDR3 DNA: TGCGCCAGCAGTGAGAAGAGGGGGAACACTGAAGCTTTCTTT.

This chain connects TRBV28 to TRBJ2-1; 12 bases are a match to TRBD1. Germline V lookup: CDR1 MDHEN, CDR2 SYDVKM. The V segment lost 6 bases and the J segment 7 bases; nucleotides outside the gene matches: 4. The CDR3 is 14 amino acids. CDR3 in amino acids: CASRGTGGGNEQFF. Here the CDR3 DNA reads TGTGCCAGCAGGGGGACAGGGGGCGGGAATGAGCAGTTCTTC. The whole variable domain, remainder taken from reference TRBV28 and TRBJ2-1, is DVKVTQSSRYLVKRTGEKVFLECVQDMDHENMFWYRQDPGLGLRLIYFSYDVKMKEKGDIPEGYSVSREKKERFSLILESASTNQTSMYLCASRGTGGGNEQFFGPGTRLTVL.

The genes are TRBV29-1 and TRBJ1-3; no clear D gene. The ends were cut back, 7 bases at V and 0 bases at J, with 4 bases in the middle. Germline CDR1 SQVTM, CDR2 ANQGSEA. The CDR3 spans 11 residues. The CDR3 protein is CSGASGNTIYF. CDR3 in DNA: TGCAGCGGAGCCTCTGGAAACACCATATATTTT.

V usage is TRBV7-9 and J usage is TRBJ1-2; D is ambiguous. With 5 bases removed from V and 7 bases from J, the gap between germline ends came to 8 bases. Germline CDR1 is SEHNR and CDR2 is FQNEAQ (reference sequence). The CDR3 sequence is 11 residues long. CDR3 bases: TGTGCCAGCAGCCTAGGACCTGGCTACACCTTC. Its translation: CASSLGPGYTF.

This chain uses TRBV6-6 with TRBJ1-5, with D unclear. Between the trimmed V and J ends, which lost 2 bases and 3 bases, there was a span of 8 bases. Germline V gene sequence: CDR1 MNHNY, CDR2 SVGAGI (reference sequence). CDR3 length equals 14 residues. CDR3 coding DNA: TGTGCCAGCAGTTACCACAGCCTCAATCAGCCCCAGCATTTT. Translating it yields CASSYHSLNQPQHF.

V usage is TRBV6-5 and J usage is TRBJ1-1; 7 bases align to TRBD1. The junction had 10 bases not matched to a gene; V was cut back by 7 bases and J by 11 bases. There are 12 residues in the CDR3. From germline, CDR1 is MNHEY and CDR2 SVGAGI. Here the CDR3 DNA reads TGTGCCAGCAACCGACAGGGTGGGATGGCTTTCTTT. Protein sequence: CASNRQGGMAFF.

The rearrangement links TRBV6-6 to TRBJ1-1, with TRBD1 matching over 7 bases. The length of the CDR3 is 17 residues. Germline V gene data show CDR1 as MNHNY and CDR2 as SVGAGI (reference sequence). V shed 5 bases and J 3 bases; nucleotides not matched to a gene: 15. This chain's CDR3 is CASSPRGGFLPYTEAFF. The CDR3 nucleotides read TGTGCCAGCAGTCCCCGAGGGGGCTTCCTCCCCTACACTGAAGCTTTCTTT.

The chain uses TRBV4-1 and TRBJ1-1; D is ambiguous. The CDR3 spans 14 residues. V was clipped by 1 base and J by 6 bases, with 12 bases between them. Per germline, CDR1 MGHRA and CDR2 YSYEKL. CDR3: CASSQGRMDPEAFF. Here the CDR3 DNA reads TGCGCCAGCAGCCAAGGACGTATGGACCCTGAAGCTTTCTTT.

V is TRBV4-3 and J is TRBJ1-5, with TRBD1 matching 7 bases. The trim removed 0 bases at V and 5 bases at J, leaving 7 bases unmatched. Germline-derived CDR1 and CDR2 are LGHNA and YSLEER. The CDR3 is 16 residues long. The CDR3 reads CASSQDKGARDQPQHF. CDR3 bases: TGCGCCAGCAGCCAAGATAAGGGGGCGCGGGATCAGCCCCAGCATTTT.

CDR3 in amino acids: CASSLAGTSRFPGELFF. Here the CDR3 DNA reads TGTGCCAGCAGCTTAGCAGGGACTAGCCGCTTTCCCGGGGAGCTGTTTTTT. The chain links TRBV7-2 to TRBJ2-2, with TRBD2 identical over 9 bases. CDR3 size: 17 residues. Germline V gene lookup returns CDR1 SGHTA and CDR2 FQGNSA. Losses at the gene ends were 0 bases for V and 6 bases for J; bases not matched to a gene: 8.

The chain couples TRBV3-1 (or the pseudogene TRBV3-2) to TRBJ2-3, with a tentative D call TRBD2 (5 bases). CDR1 is LGHDT, CDR2 YNNKEL, per germline (reference sequence). Trimming took off 1 base at V and 3 bases at J, with 14 bases between the two ends. There are 16 residues in the CDR3. The CDR3 region has the DNA TGTGCCAGCAGCCAAGTACGCGGGCTTTTAACAGATACGCAGTATTTT. This encodes CASSQVRGLLTDTQYF.

The chain joins TRBV3-1 (or the pseudogene TRBV3-2) to TRBJ2-3, with 7 bases that match TRBD2. Germline CDR1 is LGHDT and CDR2 is YNNKEL (reference sequence). This CDR3 contains 15 residues. After removal of 6 bases from V and 1 base from J, the junction contained 7 bases not matched to a gene. CDR3 sequence: CASRLKAGRTDTQYF. For the CDR3, the DNA is TGTGCCAGCAGATTGAAAGCGGGGCGCACAGATACGCAGTATTTT.